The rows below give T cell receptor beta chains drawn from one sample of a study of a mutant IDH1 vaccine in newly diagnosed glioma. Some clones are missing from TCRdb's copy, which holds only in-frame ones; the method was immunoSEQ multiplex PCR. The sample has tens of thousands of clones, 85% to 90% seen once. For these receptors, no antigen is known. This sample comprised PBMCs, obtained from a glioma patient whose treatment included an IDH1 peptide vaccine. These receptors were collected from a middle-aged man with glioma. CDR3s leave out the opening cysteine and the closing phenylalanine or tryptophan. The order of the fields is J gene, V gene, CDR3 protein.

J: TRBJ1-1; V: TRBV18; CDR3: ASSPRLVGNTEAF
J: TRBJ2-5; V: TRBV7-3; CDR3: ASRAQFGTSPKQETQY
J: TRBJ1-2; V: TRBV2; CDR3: ASTGTGRNGYT
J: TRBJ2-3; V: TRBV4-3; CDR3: ASSQEYGSTDTQY
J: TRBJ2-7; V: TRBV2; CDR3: ASNGGADVEQY
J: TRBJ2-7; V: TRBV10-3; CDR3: AISVAQGYEQY
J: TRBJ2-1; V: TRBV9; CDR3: ASSPRLVSNEQF
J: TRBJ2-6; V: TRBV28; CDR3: ASVRGSSGANVLT
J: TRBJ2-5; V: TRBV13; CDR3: ASSLDPSFETQY
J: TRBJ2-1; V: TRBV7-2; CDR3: ASRPWTSGSEQF
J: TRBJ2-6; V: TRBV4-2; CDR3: ASSQASGLNPSGANVLT